This TCR beta chain came from a study of human T cells and chemical hapten exposure (TCRdb year 2021). About the investigation overall: For sensitization, 2% DPC in acetone was applied to a 2 cm by 2 cm area of upper inner arm skin. Libraries were pooled for sequencing, and per-sample TCR yields varied mainly because of small differences in library volumes within the pool. Blood samples were taken from patients before sensitization (week 0) and then at 2, 6 and about 24 weeks after DPC sensitization. Patch tests used Finn chambers with 0.01% DPC on the upper back, scored after 6 days by International Contact Dermatitis Research Group standards. The mostly female patient cohort included alopecia areata with under or over 50% scalp involvement, alopecia totalis and alopecia universalis. Blood for TCR sequencing was provided by twenty-nine alopecia patients at one to four time points (pre-sensitization, 2, 6 and 24 weeks). In alopecia patients, the study followed how the peripheral blood TCR repertoire changed in vivo over primary and secondary sensitization to diphenylcyclopropenone (DPC), a hapten. Weekly therapeutic DPC doses were additionally applied to the scalp of patients throughout the approximately 25-week study period. Overall study results and their limits: The number of PT1 expanded TCRs positively correlated with patch test score, significant at thresholds 8, 16 and 32 but not 4. DPC sensitization did not change how many TCRs were above 1 in 1000 frequency, and no evidence was found of alterations in global repertoire structure. Expanded TCRs formed significantly more large CDR3 similarity clusters than pre-sensitization or healthy control sets, consistent with antigen-driven responses. All patients had alopecia, a presumed autoimmune disease, so their immune response might differ from that of healthy individuals. Repeated subsampling changed both the strength of the expansion versus patch-test correlation and the threshold at which the correlation became significant.

This clonotype was seen many times. Its target antigen remains unknown. Per-base quality was not reported, and no clone a single base away is much larger than it. Read against the paper, the sample's time point label means: pre-sensitization, week 0. The treatment or condition label corresponds to: therapeutic diphenylcyclopropenone sensitization with weekly scalp DPC. At each patch-test visit, blood was drawn before the patch test was applied. Eligible patients were aged 18 to 70, diagnosed with alopecia, deemed suitable for DPC therapy, and excluded if pregnant. Total RNA was extracted from unfractionated whole blood collected in Tempus Blood RNA tubes. A distance of 13 bases separates the germline ends of V and J, which lose 2 bases and 3 bases respectively. CDR1 is given as MNHEY and CDR2 as SVGEGT, both from the germline V gene. The CDR3 spans 15 residues, from the cysteine through the phenylalanine. Here the CDR3 DNA is all that survives: 45 bases in frame from base 1.

The library was prepared using RACE. TCRdb shows the sequencer as NextSeq 500. During library preparation, unique molecular identifiers were attached to individual cDNA molecules so that TCRs could be counted quantitatively and reproducibly. Each blood RNA sample was used to sequence both TCR alpha and TCR beta chains. The authors processed their data as follows. Samples had a median of roughly 87,000 TCRs, with a range from roughly 23,224 to 750,000. The Decombinator software suite was used to annotate V, J and CDR3 in the TCR reads. For PS versus PT1 abundance plots, all samples were subsampled to the same number of TCRs (28,000). Expanded TCRs were defined as absent before sensitization and observed at least eight times at the 2-week time point. TCRdb trimmed public reads at Q25 via fastp, called clones via MiXCR and kept in-frame beta chains. CDR3 protein duplicates are merged, each entry listing the most common genes and DNA. TCRdb, not the authors, supplied the V and J calls. In all, the sample holds fewer than 300,000 distinct CDR3 sequences, and 7.5% to 9% of those were seen once. The top ten constitute approximately 2.3% of the sample.

The clonotype originates from a woman between 40 and 50 years old with alopecia areata. Some clones in this sample may be carry-over from other donors' samples. Specimen: whole blood, collected in connection with sensitization to the hapten diphenylcyclopropenone (DPC). In this chain, TRBV6-2 or TRBV6-3 is recombined with TRBJ1-1; the D gene assignment is ambiguous. Read as DNA, the sequence is TGTGCCAGCAGTTACGGCGGCCCAGGCTACACTGAAGCTTTCTTT. Translated, this gives CASSYGGPGYTEAFF.